One sample yielded the 7 T cell receptor beta chains listed below, sequenced in a study of blood T cell repertoires in COVID-19. Only in-frame clones appear in the TCRdb table, and some are missing; sequencing was by immunoSEQ multiplex PCR. The repertoire consists of roughly 200,000 clones, with 88% occurring once and the leading ten covering roughly 2.5%. Sample: PBMCs or T cells enriched from blood (not recorded which). These receptors all stem from a woman aged 30 to 39 who had recovered from COVID-19.

The CDR3 loop reads CASSLVRRLASPYEQYF. In DNA, the CDR3 is TGTGCCAGCAGCTTAGTACGGCGACTAGCGTCGCCCTACGAGCAGTACTTC. The rearrangement uses TRBV7-2 and TRBJ2-7, with 8 bases lining up with TRBD2. This CDR3 has 17 residues. Trimming cost V 1 base and J 2 bases; bases outside gene matches: 10. In germline, CDR1 is SGHTA, CDR2 FQGNSA.

The V and J genes are TRBV27 and TRBJ2-5, with 8 bases matching TRBD2. The CDR3 sequence is 17 residues long. In germline, CDR1 is MNHEY, CDR2 SMNVEV (reference sequence). Trimming at V came to 5 bases and at J to 7 bases, leaving 18 bases not matched to a gene. The CDR3 sequence is CASSPNLSGTPRGTQYF. CDR3 nucleotides: TGTGCCAGCAGTCCAAACCTTAGCGGGACACCCCGGGGGACCCAGTACTTC.

The J gene is TRBJ2-3, the V gene TRBV19, with D possibly being TRBD1 (7 bases). From germline, CDR1 is LNHDA and CDR2 SQIVND (reference sequence). The length of the CDR3 is 14 residues. The ends were cut back, 3 bases at V and 4 bases at J, with 11 bases in the middle. The CDR3 region is CASSIQGGADTQYF. The CDR3 DNA sequence: TGTGCCAGTAGTATCCAGGGGGGAGCAGATACGCAGTATTTT.

This clone was counted once. The chain uses TRBV19 and TRBJ2-3; 9 nucleotides align to TRBD1. Germline CDR1 reads LNHDA; CDR2 reads SQIVND (reference sequence). The V segment lost 4 bases and the J segment 5 bases; nucleotides outside the gene matches: 10. The length of the CDR3 is 16 residues. The CDR3 DNA follows: TGTGCCAGTAGTACCCGGACAGGGGATTGGGGAGATACGCAGTATTTT. It translates to CASSTRTGDWGDTQYF.

This chain joins TRBV19 and TRBJ2-7; 8 bases are a match to TRBD1. The CDR3 is 16 residues long. CDR1 is LNHDA, CDR2 SQIVND, per germline (reference sequence). The J segment lost 6 bases and the V segment lost 6 bases, leaving 16 bases of the junction unmatched. The chain's CDR3 is CASRPDRDRIFCEQYF. CDR3 sequence (DNA): TGTGCCAGTAGACCTGACCGGGACAGGATCTTCTGCGAGCAGTACTTC.

CDR3 nucleotides: TGCAGCGTCGGTACAGGACCTTACTATGGCTACACCTTC. It encodes CSVGTGPYYGYTF. The V call is TRBV29-1, the J call TRBJ1-2, with D maybe TRBD1 (5 bases). Trimming removed 6 bases from V and 3 bases from J, with 14 bases in between. In germline, CDR1 is SQVTM, CDR2 ANQGSEA. The CDR3 extends over 13 amino acids.

The V call is TRBV2, the J call TRBJ2-7; TRBD1 matches 10 bases. Germline V gives CDR1 SNHLY, CDR2 FYNNEI. The V segment lost 2 bases and the J segment 4 bases; nucleotides outside the gene matches: 8. The CDR3 is made up of 16 amino acids. The DNA for the CDR3 is TGTGCCAGCAGTGAAAGGGGGGGACAGGGGAAATACGAGCAGTACTTC. This gives the protein CASSERGGQGKYEQYF.